This T cell receptor beta chain was observed in a study of blood T cell repertoires in COVID-19 (dated by TCRdb to 2020 to 2021). Background on the whole study: Samples from collaborators originated in the United States, Italy and Spain and spanned both the acute and convalescent phases of COVID-19. HLA class I and class II types, where available, came from metadata supplied by the sample provider rather than from assay-based typing. A freely available public database, intended as a resource for researchers studying the immune response to SARS-CoV-2, is where the repertoires were released. The sample metadata nearly always contained a de-identified subject ID, COVID-19 status, age in years and sex. The samples were drawn from two sources: the first 160 participants of the ongoing ImmuneRACE study, and about 1,300 subjects contributed by 6 global collaborators. Subjects who had been exposed to COVID-19, were actively infected with it, or had recovered from it provided the deeply sampled blood TCRbeta repertoires that made up the dataset. The material from the prospective study consisted of cDNA or gDNA derived from T cells, B-cell-depleted T cells, or PBMCs.

Enrolling through a virtual design, the prospective study's participants ranged in age from roughly 18 to 89 years and lived across some 23 United States geographic areas. To assign participants to cohorts, the prospective study relied on clinical history that participants themselves reported in a screening survey and a study questionnaire. Recovered participants in ImmuneRACE Cohort 3 were defined by two consecutive negative NP/OP PCR tests, clearance by a healthcare professional, or resolution of symptoms. Each participant in the prospective study had whole blood, serum and a nasopharyngeal or oropharyngeal swab collected by mobile phlebotomists. Prospective study participants could optionally give additional blood draws and questionnaires over a roughly two-month period. Blood samples from the prospective study were shipped frozen or at room temperature prior to DNA extraction. In the case of this clone: It has no known antigen specificity. No clone much larger than this one lies a single base away; base qualities are absent.

TCRbeta CDR3 regions were amplified from genomic DNA by means of the immunoSEQ Assay, a bias-controlled multiplex PCR. The source study handled its data this way. Nucleated cell counts per sample were estimated from amplification of reference gene primers within the assay. To quantify the absolute abundance of each unique TCRbeta CDR3 rearrangement, sequence reads were collapsed and filtered. Productive Simpson clonality was computed per sample as the square root of Simpson's diversity index over productive rearrangements. What TCRdb holds here is the immuneACCESS table cut down to in-frame rearrangements. Part of the clones is not present; checked against another copy, under half of the missing clones reflect an unresolved V gene, and the others are unexplained. V, J and clone size were drawn from that table, and D and trimming were deduced from the DNA. This sample gives roughly 300,000 clones in total; roughly 90% of them show up just once. The ten largest clones represent under 20% of the sample.

The CDR3 runs 16 amino acids, cysteine and phenylalanine included. Only the CDR3 part of the read is kept: 48 bases, read in frame from the first base. V lost 3 bases and J lost 3 bases, and the count of bases not matched to a germline gene is 8. From a lookup of the germline V gene, CDR1 and CDR2 are KGHSH and LQKENI. The paper as a whole reports these results and caveats: The amount of clinical and demographic metadata varied by source and participant and was provided uncurated.

This clonotype was sampled from a woman between 25 and 40 years old who had recovered from COVID-19. This receptor chain uses TRBV18 and TRBJ2-7; 10 nucleotides in the junction match TRBD1. Material: PBMCs or T cells enriched from blood (not recorded which). The nucleotides read TGTGCCAGCTCACCGCCGGGACAGGGGACGGGCTACGAGCAGTACTTC. It translates to CASSPPGQGTGYEQYF.